This T cell receptor beta chain appears in the sequencing data of a study of blood T cell repertoires in COVID-19 (dated by TCRdb to 2018 to 2020). Background on the whole study: The collaborator samples originated in the United States, Italy and Spain and spanned the acute and convalescent phases of COVID-19. A freely available public database, intended as a resource for researchers studying the immune response to SARS-CoV-2, is where the repertoires were released. The dataset comprised deeply sampled blood TCRbeta repertoires from subjects exposed to, actively infected with, or recovered from COVID-19. HLA class I and class II types, where available, came from metadata supplied by the sample provider rather than from assay-based typing. Nearly every sample came with metadata listing a de-identified subject ID, COVID-19 status, age in years and sex. The prospective study material was composed of cDNA or gDNA derived from T cells, B-cell-depleted T cells, or PBMCs. The samples were drawn from the first 160 participants of the ongoing ImmuneRACE study and from some 1,300 subjects provided by 6 global collaborators. Overall results and qualifications from the work: The quantity of clinical and demographic metadata differed by source and by participant and was supplied without curation.

Participants in the prospective study were aged roughly 18 to 100 years, lived in about two dozen United States geographic areas, and enrolled through a virtual design. To assign participants to cohorts, the prospective study relied on clinical history that participants themselves reported in a screening survey and a study questionnaire. For ImmuneRACE Cohort 3, a participant was defined as recovered based on two consecutive negative NP/OP PCR tests, clearance by a healthcare professional, or resolution of symptoms. Mobile phlebotomists in the prospective study collected whole blood, serum and a nasopharyngeal or oropharyngeal swab from every participant. Additional blood draws and questionnaires over an approximately two-month period could optionally be provided by prospective study participants. Before DNA extraction, prospective study blood samples were shipped either frozen or at room temperature.

On this clone itself: Its antigen remains undetermined. Base qualities are not at hand, and no much larger clone is one base apart.

The immunoSEQ Assay, a bias-controlled multiplex PCR, was used to amplify TCRbeta CDR3 regions from genomic DNA. The published analysis was carried out like this. The number of nucleated cells in each sample was estimated by amplification of reference gene primers within the assay. Sequence reads were collapsed and filtered to measure the absolute abundance of every unique TCRbeta CDR3 rearrangement. For each sample, productive Simpson clonality was calculated as the square root of Simpson's diversity index across productive rearrangements. The clones in this table, taken by TCRdb from immuneACCESS, are in-frame only. Not every clone is retained; where verified, under half of the shortfall comes from an unresolved V gene, and the cause of the rest is unknown. The V and J calls and clone size were taken over from that table, and D and trimming were inferred from the DNA. The sample table shows a few hundred thousand clones, and approximately 90% are seen once. Jointly, the top ten make up roughly 10% of the sample.

The CDR3 has 13 amino acids, counting the end cysteine and phenylalanine. The kept DNA is CDR3 alone, 39 bases in frame from the first base. The junction shows trimming of 10 bases on V and 10 bases on J, plus 20 bases between the germline ends. The germline V gene sets CDR1 to MDHEN and CDR2 to SYDVKM. This chain is built from TRBV28 and TRBJ1-5; confidence is insufficient to name the D gene. The clonotype originates from a woman aged 50 to 65 who had recovered from COVID-19. The sequencing input was PBMCs or T cells enriched from blood (not recorded which). The CDR3 reads CATRMGSRQPQHF. The sequence in DNA is TGTGCCACCCGGATGGGGAGCCGTCAACCCCAGCATTTT.